The TCR beta chain described here comes from a study of CD8 T cells in ankylosing spondylitis. Germline loops: CDR1 MGHRA, CDR2 YSYEKL. The CDR3 has 16 residues. The germline V and J ends were trimmed by 0 bases and 0 bases, with 6 bases remaining between them. One entry per CDR3 protein, called by TCRdb with MiXCR from the 5' RACE reads. This sample has 150,000 to 200,000 distinct CDR3 sequences, with around a third found just once. The chain couples TRBV4-1 to TRBJ2-6; the D is unclear. This receptor was obtained from a male donor with ankylosing spondylitis. Sequencing was performed on synovial fluid, either unsorted or a sorted T cell fraction (not recorded which). The CDR3 DNA sequence: TGCGCCAGCAGCCAAGAAGGGTCCTCTGGGGCCAACGTCCTGACTTTC. It codes for CASSQEGSSGANVLTF.